Listed here are 29 T cell receptor beta chains from one sample, sequenced in a study of graft-versus-host responses after intestinal transplantation. Here immunoSEQ multiplex PCR was the method, and the copy in TCRdb shows in-frame clones only, minus some. The data show roughly 120,000 clones, 90% seen once. Which antigens these TCRs recognize remains unknown. The sample here was unstimulated CD4+ T cells sorted from spleen or lymph node cells, taken before intestinal transplant. The source is a human donor who received an intestinal transplant.

This clone was observed a single time. The chain is built from TRBV6-5 and TRBJ2-1; 7 bases fit TRBD2. This CDR3 region has 15 residues. V was pared by 4 bases and J by 7 bases, with 10 bases of the junction left unmatched. Germline V gene lookup returns CDR1 MNHEY and CDR2 SVGAGI. The CDR3 sequence is CASSSPGLTFNEQFF. The CDR3, as DNA: TGTGCCAGCAGTTCCCCGGGACTAACGTTTAATGAGCAGTTCTTC.

The rearrangement links TRBV5-1 to TRBJ2-7; D is possibly TRBD2 (5 bases). Germline CDR1 and CDR2: SGHRS and YFSETQ. The CDR3 is made up of 14 amino acids. With 1 base removed from V and 2 bases from J, the gap between germline ends came to 10 bases. The DNA of the CDR3 is TGCGCCAGCAGCTTGATTCGGGGTACCTACGAGCAGTACTTC. It translates to CASSLIRGTYEQYF.

This chain links TRBV25-1 with TRBJ2-5; TRBD1 agrees at 8 bases. Germline V gives CDR1 MGHDK, CDR2 SYGVNS. J was trimmed by 3 bases and V by 10 bases; bases with no gene match: 7. The CDR3 has 13 amino acids. The CDR3 bases are TGTGCCACCGGGACAGGACCAAAAGAGACCCAGTACTTC. Translating it yields CATGTGPKETQYF.

The chain has TRBV10-2 and TRBJ2-5, with 13 bases that match TRBD2. The germline V gene encodes CDR1 WSHSY and CDR2 SAAADI. The V gene end was trimmed by 5 bases and the J gene end by 5 bases; junction bases not matched to a gene: 5. This CDR3 contains 15 residues. CDR3 sequence: CASSLLAGGSETQYF. CDR3 DNA sequence: TGCGCCAGCAGTTTACTAGCGGGGGGGTCGGAGACCCAGTACTTC.

The rearrangement joins TRBV5-1 to TRBJ1-1, with a possible D match to TRBD1 (5 bases). This CDR3 comprises 14 residues. Germline CDR1 SGHRS, CDR2 YFSETQ. V lost 0 bases to trimming and J lost 1 base, with 7 bases between them. The CDR3 sequence: CASSLAGGNTEAFF. Written as DNA, the CDR3 is TGCGCCAGCAGCTTGGCCGGGGGGAACACTGAAGCTTTCTTT.

This clone has only a few counts. V gene TRBV6-5 combines with J gene TRBJ2-4; the D gene is possibly TRBD1 (5 bases). V was trimmed by 6 bases and J by 0 bases, leaving 12 bases between them. Germline V lookup: CDR1 MNHEY, CDR2 SVGAGI. This CDR3 is 15 amino acids long. CDR3 sequence reads: CASSPRTIAKNIQYF. The CDR3 DNA reads TGTGCCAGCAGCCCGCGGACAATAGCCAAAAACATTCAGTACTTC.

CDR3 nucleotides: TGTGCCAGCAGTCCTCCGGTTACTGAAGCTTTCTTT. This translates into CASSPPVTEAFF. J is TRBJ1-1 and V is TRBV28, with no clear D. V was cut by 5 bases and J by 5 bases, with 9 bases left in between. The CDR3 length is 12 residues. Germline-derived CDR1 and CDR2 are MDHEN and SYDVKM.

This rearrangement joins TRBV11-2 to TRBJ2-1; 9 bases line up with TRBD2. In germline, CDR1 is SGHAT, CDR2 FQNNGV. CDR3 length equals 16 residues. V lost 4 bases to trimming and J lost 9 bases; unmatched junction nucleotides: 13. The CDR3 here is CASSSTSGTSTSEQFF. DNA of the CDR3: TGTGCCAGCAGCTCGACCTCCGGGACTAGCACGAGTGAGCAGTTCTTC.

The rearrangement uses TRBV28 and TRBJ2-7; 10 nucleotides match TRBD1. Germline V CDR1 and CDR2: MDHEN, SYDVKM. V shed 5 bases and J 2 bases; nucleotides not matched to a gene: 9. This CDR3 region has 16 residues. This CDR3 reads CASSAPPGQGPYEQYF. The DNA for the CDR3 is TGTGCCAGCAGTGCACCCCCGGGACAGGGGCCCTACGAGCAGTACTTC. Together with reference TRBV28 and TRBJ2-7, the CDR3 gives the full variable domain: DVKVTQSSRYLVKRTGEKVFLECVQDMDHENMFWYRQDPGLGLRLIYFSYDVKMKEKGDIPEGYSVSREKKERFSLILESASTNQTSMYLCASSAPPGQGPYEQYFGPGTRLTVT.

The chain carries TRBV7-2 and TRBJ1-5; D uncertain. This CDR3 comprises 17 residues. Germline CDR1 SGHTA, CDR2 FQGNSA. V was clipped by 2 bases and J by 0 bases, with 14 bases between them. The CDR3 DNA reads as TGTGCCAGCAGCTTATACCCCGCCAGTTATAGCAATCAGCCCCAGCATTTT. It is translated as CASSLYPASYSNQPQHF.

CDR3 protein: CASSELGQANQPQHF. The CDR3 DNA is TGTGCCAGCAGTGAATTGGGGCAGGCTAATCAGCCCCAGCATTTT. The chain has TRBV2 and TRBJ1-5; tentatively, D is TRBD1 (5 bases). Germline CDR1 reads SNHLY; CDR2 reads FYNNEI. The V gene lost 2 bases and the J gene lost 4 bases, with 12 bases spanning the gap. This CDR3 is built from 15 residues.

The chain couples TRBV7-2 to TRBJ1-5; no reliable D call. This CDR3 comprises 15 residues. CDR1 SGHTA and CDR2 FQGNSA come from the germline V gene. Deletions cut 5 bases from V and 5 bases from J, with 16 bases between. CDR3 loop: CASSPNRGRDQPQHF. CDR3 coding DNA: TGTGCCAGCAGCCCCAATAGAGGGAGGGATCAGCCCCAGCATTTT. The whole variable domain, filled in from reference TRBV7-2 and TRBJ1-5, reads GAGVSQSPSNKVTEKGKDVELRCDPISGHTALYWYRQSLGQGLEFLIYFQGNSAPDKSGLPSDRFSAERTGGSVSTLTIQRTQQEDSAVYLCASSPNRGRDQPQHFGDGTRLSIL.

The genes are TRBV18 and TRBJ1-1; D is uncertain. V lost 5 bases, J lost 1 base, and 14 bases lay in between. The V gene's germline CDR1 is KGHSH and CDR2 LQKENI. The CDR3 loop spans 15 amino acids. CDR3 sequence (DNA): TGTGCCAGCTCATCCGACGGGAGACAGAACACTGAAGCTTTCTTT. This sequence encodes CASSSDGRQNTEAFF.

The chain employs TRBV18 and TRBJ1-1; 8 positions agree with TRBD1. The CDR3 sequence is 15 residues long. J lost 1 base, V lost 5 bases, and 6 bases had no gene match. Germline CDR1 KGHSH, CDR2 LQKENI. The CDR3 reads CASSSQTGENTEAFF. The CDR3 nucleotides are TGTGCCAGCTCATCGCAGACAGGGGAGAACACTGAAGCTTTCTTT.

This clone has more than one count but fewer than ten. The rearrangement uses TRBV6-5 and TRBJ1-5, with 10 bases matching TRBD1. CDR1 and CDR2 from the germline V gene are MNHEY and SVGAGI. This CDR3 is 12 amino acids long. V dropped 8 bases and J dropped 5; count of bases not matched to a gene: 0. CDR3: CASGTGDQPQHF. CDR3 coding DNA: TGTGCCAGCGGGACAGGGGATCAGCCCCAGCATTTT.

This chain connects TRBV7-2 to TRBJ2-5, with unresolved D. CDR1 is SGHTA and CDR2 is FQGNSA in the germline V gene. Between the trimmed V and J ends, which lost 7 bases and 2 bases, there was a span of 14 bases. CDR3 length: 14 residues. The CDR3 coding sequence is TGTGCCAGCAACCCCTCGGGTTTTCAAGAGACCCAGTACTTC. Translating gives CASNPSGFQETQYF.

In DNA, the CDR3 is TGTGCCAGTAGTATGGACGGGAAGCCCCAGCATTTT. Protein sequence: CASSMDGKPQHF. The chain carries TRBV19 and TRBJ1-5, with D unclear. This CDR3 contains 12 residues. Germline V lookup: CDR1 LNHDA, CDR2 SQIVND (reference sequence). Between the trimmed V and J ends, which lost 3 bases and 8 bases, there was a span of 8 bases.

The rearrangement joins TRBV7-9 to TRBJ1-2; no definite D call. The germline V gene encodes CDR1 SEHNR and CDR2 FQNEAQ (reference sequence). The V and J ends lost 2 bases and 8 bases respectively, with 12 bases between them. The CDR3 runs to 13 residues. CDR3 sequence reads: CASSLNSKKGYTF. CDR3 DNA: TGTGCCAGCAGCTTAAACAGCAAGAAGGGCTACACCTTC.

The gene calls are TRBV7-3 and TRBJ2-1; 7 nucleotides align to TRBD2. The CDR3 extends over 16 amino acids. Germline V lookup: CDR1 SGHTA, CDR2 FQGTGA. V lost 5 bases to trimming and J lost 7 bases; unmatched junction nucleotides: 14. This CDR3 reads CASSQSRGRAGNEQFF. CDR3 nucleotides: TGTGCCAGCAGCCAATCCCGGGGGAGGGCCGGGAATGAGCAGTTCTTC.

The chain combines TRBV6-6 with TRBJ2-2, with a possible D match to TRBD1 (6 bases). Germline V gene lookup returns CDR1 MNHNY and CDR2 SVGAGI (reference sequence). The CDR3 spans 12 residues. V lost 6 bases to trimming and J lost 6 bases, with 8 bases between them. The CDR3 nucleotides read TGTGCCAGCAGGAGACAGGCCGGGGAGCTGTTTTTT. This gives the protein CASRRQAGELFF.

This clone was seen only once. V usage is TRBV5-1 and J usage is TRBJ1-5; 7 bases fit TRBD1. J was trimmed by 4 bases and V by 3 bases; bases with no gene match: 7. This CDR3 region has 15 residues. Germline values: CDR1 SGHRS, CDR2 YFSETQ. The CDR3 here is CASSWGDRANQPQHF. Written as DNA, the CDR3 is TGCGCCAGCAGCTGGGGCGACAGGGCGAATCAGCCCCAGCATTTT.

The gene calls are TRBV7-9 and TRBJ2-3, with a possible D match to TRBD2 (6 bases). CDR1 is SEHNR and CDR2 is FQNEAQ in the germline V gene (reference sequence). The CDR3 length is 13 residues. Trimming removed 1 base at V and 6 bases at J, with 8 bases between. CDR3 sequence (DNA): TGTGCCAGCAGCTTAGACCGGGGGGATACGCAGTATTTT. Translating gives CASSLDRGDTQYF. The variable domain in full, completed from reference TRBV7-9 and TRBJ2-3, reads DTGVSQNPRHKITKRGQNVTFRCDPISEHNRLYWYRQTLGQGPEFLTYFQNEAQLEKSRLLSDRFSAERPKGSFSTLEIQRTEQGDSAMYLCASSLDRGDTQYFGPGTRLTVL.

The CDR3 loop is CASSPGMRGTEAFF. The CDR3 bases are TGTGCCAGCAGCCCTGGAATGCGGGGCACTGAAGCTTTCTTT. The rearrangement links TRBV28 to TRBJ1-1; D gene ambiguous. V was clipped by 6 bases and J by 4 bases, with 15 bases between them. CDR3 size: 14 residues. Germline V lookup: CDR1 MDHEN, CDR2 SYDVKM.

This clone was picked up a small number of times. This sequence joins TRBV6-1 and TRBJ1-1; D uncertain. This CDR3 region has 16 residues. Trimming left V 0 bases short and J 1 base short, with 12 bases between. CDR1 is MNHNS, CDR2 SASEGT, per germline. This CDR3 reads CASSEANLAPNTEAFF. DNA of the CDR3: TGTGCCAGCAGTGAAGCAAACCTAGCCCCGAACACTGAAGCTTTCTTT.

Comment on this clone: In the same sample, other DNA sequences code for this CDR3. J is TRBJ2-1 and V is TRBV10-2; 9 bases fit TRBD2. Germline lookup yields CDR1 WSHSY and CDR2 SAAADI. The J segment lost 9 bases and the V segment lost 6 bases, leaving 6 bases of the junction unmatched. The length of the CDR3 is 13 residues. This CDR3 reads CASRLAGSGEQFF. CDR3 DNA sequence: TGCGCCAGCAGGCTAGCGGGAAGCGGTGAGCAGTTCTTC.

This rearrangement joins TRBV6-5 to TRBJ2-3; a weak D match, TRBD2 (5 bases). Germline CDR1 MNHEY, CDR2 SVGAGI. Trimming removed 3 bases from V and 3 bases from J, with 16 bases in between. There are 16 residues in the CDR3. The CDR3 coding sequence is TGTGCCAGCAGTTATTTTAGCGCACCCGGGACAGATACGCAGTATTTT. Protein: CASSYFSAPGTDTQYF.

This clone was counted a single time. The chain is built from TRBV15 and TRBJ1-1; TRBD1 agrees at 9 bases. The length of the CDR3 is 16 residues. With 2 bases clipped from V and 5 bases from J, the junction kept 9 bases outside the gene matches. The germline gives CDR1 LNHNV, CDR2 YYDKDF (reference sequence). The CDR3 loop reads CATSRNKRQGGTEAFF. CDR3 bases: TGTGCCACCAGCAGAAATAAGAGACAGGGGGGTACTGAAGCTTTCTTT.

This clone was picked up a small number of times. The rearrangement joins TRBV5-6 to TRBJ1-6; D might be TRBD1 (5 bases). The CDR3 sequence is 16 residues long. Trimming took off 3 bases at V and 9 bases at J, with 19 bases between the two ends. Germline V gives CDR1 SGHDT, CDR2 YYEEEE. The CDR3, as DNA: TGTGCCAGCAGCTCGTCCGTTTGGGCTAGGGGTTCACCCCTCCACTTT. Its protein is CASSSSVWARGSPLHF.

The chain joins TRBV6-6 to TRBJ1-2, with TRBD1 matching over 7 bases. J was trimmed by 4 bases and V by 2 bases; bases with no gene match: 7. CDR1 MNHNY and CDR2 SVGAGI come from the germline V gene (reference sequence). The CDR3 consists of 15 residues. The CDR3 region is CASSYPQQGSYGYTF. In nucleotides, the CDR3 is TGTGCCAGCAGTTACCCCCAACAGGGGAGCTATGGCTACACCTTC.